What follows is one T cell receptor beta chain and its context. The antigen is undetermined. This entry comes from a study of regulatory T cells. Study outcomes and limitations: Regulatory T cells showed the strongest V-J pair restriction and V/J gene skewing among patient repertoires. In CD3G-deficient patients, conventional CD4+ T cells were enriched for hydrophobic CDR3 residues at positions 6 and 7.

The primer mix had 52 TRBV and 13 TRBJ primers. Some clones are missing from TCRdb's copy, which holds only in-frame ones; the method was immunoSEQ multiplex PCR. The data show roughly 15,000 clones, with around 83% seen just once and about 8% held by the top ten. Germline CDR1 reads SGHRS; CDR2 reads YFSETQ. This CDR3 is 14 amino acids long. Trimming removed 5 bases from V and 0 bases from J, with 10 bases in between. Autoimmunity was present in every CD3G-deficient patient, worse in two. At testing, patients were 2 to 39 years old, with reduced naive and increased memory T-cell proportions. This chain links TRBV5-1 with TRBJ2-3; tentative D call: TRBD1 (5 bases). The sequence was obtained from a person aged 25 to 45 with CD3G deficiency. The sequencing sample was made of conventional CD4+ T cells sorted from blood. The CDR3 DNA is TGCGCCAGCAGGGACACCGGAAGCACAGATACGCAGTATTTT. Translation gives CASRDTGSTDTQYF.